This paragraph covers one T cell receptor (beta chain) sequence. Its antigen is still unknown. V was pared by 0 bases and J by 3 bases, with 0 bases of the junction left unmatched. This CDR3 region has 13 residues. From germline, CDR1 is SGHRS and CDR2 YFSETQ. Generated by immunoSEQ multiplex PCR, the TCRdb table keeps only in-frame clones and is missing some. The sample lists about 14,000 clones; 80% were seen once. The sample comes from a study of OX40 agonist ivuxolimab in advanced cancers. Whole-study context: Participants averaged approximately 65 years of age (range about 23 to 80) and were approximately 81% male. Three partial responders included one hepatocellular carcinoma patient and two cutaneous melanoma patients. Prior therapy, whether anti-PD-1, anti-PD-L1 or anti-CTLA-4, was allowed, and 35% to 40% had some. Study-wide findings and caveats: Low normalized clonal expansion also occurred in some nonresponding patients.

The rearrangement links TRBV5-1 to TRBJ2-7, with 7 bases lining up with TRBD2. The sequenced sample was CD4+ or CD8+ T cells sorted from blood, obtained in a trial of the OX40 agonist ivuxolimab. This sequence originates from an adult with an advanced solid tumor such as melanoma, head and neck, liver or kidney cancer. CDR3 nucleotide sequence: TGCGCCAGCAGCTTGGCTAGCGGCTACGAGCAGTACTTC. This codes for CASSLASGYEQYF.